This is a list of T cell receptor beta chains from one sample in a study of cytomegalovirus exposure and HLA in healthy donors. Assay: immunoSEQ multiplex PCR; the TCRdb copy retains only in-frame clones and omits some. The repertoire holds under 130,000 clones, with around four fifths as singletons. Sequencing was carried out using PBMCs. The receptor source for this set is a man younger than 40 in good health and CMV-seronegative. CDR3s include the opening cysteine and the closing phenylalanine or tryptophan. The order of the fields is D gene, V gene, J gene, clone size, CDR3 DNA, CDR3 protein. The D gene is left open where the match is weak. For some rows the clone size is stated as once, few or many, or as a class when expanded; others skip it.

TRBD2	TRBV15	TRBJ2-7	-	TGTGCCACCAGCAGACGGGAGGAAAGCTACGAGCAGTACTTC	CATSRREESYEQYF
-	TRBV19	TRBJ2-1	-	TGTGCCAGTAGTACGACCGGGACTTGGCCCCGACGTGAGCAGTTCTTC	CASSTTGTWPRREQFF
-	TRBV5-4	TRBJ1-2	-	TGTGCCAGCAGCTTGGCCGGGGGGACCTACTATGGCTACACCTTC	CASSLAGGTYYGYTF
-	TRBV4-1	TRBJ1-2	-	TGCGCCAGCAGCCAAGATCCGGGAAACTATGGCTACACCTTC	CASSQDPGNYGYTF
TRBD1	TRBV28	TRBJ1-2	-	TGTGCCAGCAGTCAAGGACAGGTTGGTGGCTACACCTTC	CASSQGQVGGYTF
-	TRBV6-6	TRBJ2-1	few	TGTGCCAGCAGGGACCAGACAGGCTCCCCCTCCCATGAGCAGTTCTTC	CASRDQTGSPSHEQFF
TRBD1	TRBV6-5	TRBJ2-2	-	TGTGCCAGCAGTTCCCCATCTACAGGGGGTCCCGGGGAGCTGTTTTTT	CASSSPSTGGPGELFF
TRBD1	TRBV28	TRBJ2-6	-	TGTGCCAGCAGTCCCCCCGGGACAGTGGACGTCCTGACTTTC	CASSPPGTVDVLTF
TRBD2	TRBV5-4	TRBJ2-7	-	TGTGCCAGCAGCCCGGGGACTAGCGGGAACCCTTCTTCCTACGAGCAGTACTTC	CASSPGTSGNPSSYEQYF
-	TRBV7-9	TRBJ1-1	-	TGTTCCAGCAGCTCGGGGGGACTCCCGAACACTGAAGCTTTCTTT	CSSSSGGLPNTEAFF
TRBD2	TRBV5-1	TRBJ2-3	-	TGCGCCAGCGCCATGGGGACTAGCGGGAGGTCTGATACGCAGTATTTT	CASAMGTSGRSDTQYF
-	TRBV21-1	TRBJ2-7	-	TGTGCCAGCAGCACGCACAGGGTTTCCTACGAGCAGTACTTC	CASSTHRVSYEQYF
-	TRBV6-1	TRBJ1-3	once	TGTGCCAGCATCCCGGGGAGCTCTGGAAACACCATATATTTT	CASIPGSSGNTIYF
-	TRBV6-6	TRBJ2-7	-	TGTGCCAGCAGCTCCGGGGAGTACGAGCAGTACTTC	CASSSGEYEQYF
TRBD1	TRBV4-1	TRBJ1-1	-	TGCGCCAGCAGCCGCCTCCGGGACAGTGAAGCTTTCTTT	CASSRLRDSEAFF
-	TRBV29-1	TRBJ2-3	-	TGCAGCGGGGGGGGGCCTGCGGATACGCAGTATTTT	CSGGGPADTQYF
-	TRBV4-3	TRBJ1-1	once	TGCGCCAGCAGCCTGGGGGGGGGATTGGGGAACACTGAAGCTTTCTTT	CASSLGGGLGNTEAFF
-	TRBV10-3	TRBJ1-1	-	TGTGCCATCAGTGATGCTGGGGGATGGAGGGTCTTGAACACTGAAGCTTTCTTT	CAISDAGGWRVLNTEAFF
TRBD1	TRBV7-7	TRBJ2-2	-	TGTGCTAGCAGCCCCGGGACAGGGAGGCCCGGGGAGCTGTTTTTT	CASSPGTGRPGELFF
-	TRBV4-1	TRBJ2-5	-	TGCGCCAGCAGCCACCCCCGGGTAGGGGGACAAGAGACCCAGTACTTC	CASSHPRVGGQETQYF
-	TRBV4-1	TRBJ2-2	-	TGCGCCAGCAGCCTGGGCATTGTAAACACCGGGGAGCTGTTTTTT	CASSLGIVNTGELFF
TRBD1	TRBV4-1	TRBJ1-6	-	TGCGCCAGCAGCCAAGATAGCCTTGACAGGGATAATTCACCCCTCCACTTT	CASSQDSLDRDNSPLHF
-	TRBV4-1	TRBJ2-5	-	TGCGCCAGCAGCCAAGATCTGGTAGATCCGGCCCAGTACTTC	CASSQDLVDPAQYF
-	TRBV4-3	TRBJ1-4	-	TGCGCCAGCAGCCAAGCAGGGGCAGCTGAAAAACTGTTTTTT	CASSQAGAAEKLFF
-	TRBV7-2	TRBJ1-2	-	TGTGCCAGCAGCCCAAACAAGGGGTTCTATGGCTACACCTTC	CASSPNKGFYGYTF
-	TRBV2	TRBJ2-7	-	TGTGCCGGGGGGACAGTCTCCTACGAGCAGTACTTC	CAGGTVSYEQYF
-	TRBV7-6	TRBJ1-1	-	TGTGCCAGCAGCTTAAAGGCAGGGAGGGCCACTGAAGCTTTCTTT	CASSLKAGRATEAFF
TRBD1	TRBV10-3	TRBJ2-5	-	TGTGCCATCAGTGAGGGACAGGGGGGAGAGACCCAGTACTTC	CAISEGQGGETQYF
TRBD2	TRBV4-3	TRBJ2-3	few	TGCGCCAGCAGCCAAGATCCGGGGCGGGAGGGCCGAGATACGCAGTATTTT	CASSQDPGREGRDTQYF
-	TRBV28	TRBJ1-4	few	TGTGCCAGCAGTTTAGCCACGCCAGGGCTATGGGTTGAAAAACTGTTTTTT	CASSLATPGLWVEKLFF
TRBD2	TRBV7-9	TRBJ2-7	-	TGTGCCATCTATCCTGGGAGGGAACCGAGCGAGCAGTACTTC	CAIYPGREPSEQYF
-	TRBV7-2	TRBJ1-1	-	TGTGCCAGCAGGCCAGGGGCGGGGGGGAACACTGAAGCTTTCTTT	CASRPGAGGNTEAFF
-	TRBV19	TRBJ2-1	-	TGTGCCAGTATGTCCCAACTTCCCTACAATGAGCAGTTCTTC	CASMSQLPYNEQFF
TRBD1	TRBV5-6	TRBJ2-7	-	TGTGCCAGCAGCTTTGAACAGGGGGCGAACGAGCAGTACTTC	CASSFEQGANEQYF
-	TRBV4-3	TRBJ1-2	-	TGCGCCAGCAGCCAAGGGTCTACGGACAGCCTAAGACCTTACTATGGCTACACCTTC	CASSQGSTDSLRPYYGYTF